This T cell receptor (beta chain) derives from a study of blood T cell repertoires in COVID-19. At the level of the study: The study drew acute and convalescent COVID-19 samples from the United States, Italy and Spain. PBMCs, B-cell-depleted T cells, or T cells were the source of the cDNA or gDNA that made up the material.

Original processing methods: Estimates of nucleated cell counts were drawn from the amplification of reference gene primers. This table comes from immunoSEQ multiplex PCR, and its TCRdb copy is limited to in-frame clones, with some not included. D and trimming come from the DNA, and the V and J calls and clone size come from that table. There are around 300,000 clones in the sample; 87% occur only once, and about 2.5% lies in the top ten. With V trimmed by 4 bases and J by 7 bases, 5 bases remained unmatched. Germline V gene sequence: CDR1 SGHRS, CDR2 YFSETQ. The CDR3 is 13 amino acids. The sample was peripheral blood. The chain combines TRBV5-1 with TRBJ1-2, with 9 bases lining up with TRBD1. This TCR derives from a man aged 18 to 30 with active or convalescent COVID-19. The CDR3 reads CASSQGQGPGYTF. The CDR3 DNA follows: TGCGCCAGCAGCCAGGGACAGGGACCTGGCTACACCTTC. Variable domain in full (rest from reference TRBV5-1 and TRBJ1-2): KAGVTQTPRYLIKTRGQQVTLSCSPISGHRSVSWYQQTPGQGLQFLFEYFSETQRNKGNFPGRFSGRQFSNSRSEMNVSTLELGDSALYLCASSQGQGPGYTFGSGTRLTVV.